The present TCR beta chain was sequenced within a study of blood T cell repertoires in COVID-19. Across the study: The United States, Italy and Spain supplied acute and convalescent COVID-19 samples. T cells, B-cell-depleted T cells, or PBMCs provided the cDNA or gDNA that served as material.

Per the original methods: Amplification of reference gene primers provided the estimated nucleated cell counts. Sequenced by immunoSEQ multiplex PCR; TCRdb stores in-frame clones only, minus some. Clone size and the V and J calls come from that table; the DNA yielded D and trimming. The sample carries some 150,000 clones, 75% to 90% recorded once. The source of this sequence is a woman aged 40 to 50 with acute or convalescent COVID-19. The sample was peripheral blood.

CDR3 amino acids: CASTSVQGNYEQYF. The CDR3 nucleotides read TGTGCCAGCACCTCAGTCCAGGGCAACTACGAGCAGTACTTC. The chain uses TRBV28 and TRBJ2-7; the D gene is possibly TRBD1 (5 bases). The V end lost 7 bases, the J end lost 3 bases, and 16 bases lay between the germline ends. This CDR3 region has 14 residues. Per germline, CDR1 MDHEN and CDR2 SYDVKM.